This TCR beta chain appears in the sequencing data of a study of T cell responses to AZD1222 COVID-19 vaccine. Regarding the study as a whole: Recipients of AZD1222 seropositive at baseline numbered only 5 or 6. Reportedly, nearly half of unique spike TCRs recognized epitopes outside B.1.351/B.1.1.7 mutations. None of the repertoires were sampled until the peak T cell response had passed. Possibly, clonal diversity was underestimated; donors were largely white British and included more females.

Trimming pared 6 bases from V and 0 bases from J, leaving 9 bases between. CDR3 length equals 14 residues. The germline V gene has CDR1 MNHEY and CDR2 SVGAGI. In regard to this clone: The antigen remains unidentified.

The protocol was immunoSEQ multiplex PCR, while the TCRdb copy is restricted to in-frame clones and leaves out a portion. The data hold 100,000 or so clones, with more than 70% observed a single time. The chain uses TRBV6-5 and TRBJ1-5; tentatively, D is TRBD1 (6 bases). The sample in question was peripheral blood, obtained on day 0 of AZD1222 vaccination. The TCR comes from an adult in good health. The DNA of the CDR3 is TGTGCCAGCAGACAGGGAACTAGCAATCAGCCCCAGCATTTT. It codes for CASRQGTSNQPQHF.